Sequencing of this TCR beta chain was carried out in a study of shared clonotypes between healthy human individuals. For the study at large: A couple of women and three men aged 18 to 49 made up the donors. Per-donor plates numbered three CD4 naive, three CD4 memory, two CD8 naive and one CD8 memory.

CD8 cells regarded as naive lacked CD45RO, were positively chosen for CCR7, and omitted terminally differentiated effector memory CD45RA+ cells. Deep-level assay runs were performed. TCRdb's copy holds only in-frame clones and misses some; the assay was immunoSEQ multiplex PCR. The repertoire holds over 2,000,000 clones, with roughly 95% as singletons. Germline loops: CDR1 MGHRA, CDR2 YSYEKL. Trimming removed 0 bases at V and 6 bases at J, with 5 bases between. The CDR3 extends over 13 amino acids. Details on this clone: The sample holds other DNA sequences that translate to the same CDR3.

This TCR came from a man younger than 35 in good health. Some clones in this sample may be carry-over from other donors' samples. The chain recombines TRBV4-1 with TRBJ2-2; D not certain. What was sequenced was naive CD8+ T cells from PBMCs. DNA for the CDR3: TGCGCCAGCAGCCAAGATTGGTCCGGGGAGCTGTTTTTT. Protein: CASSQDWSGELFF.